This T cell receptor (beta chain) was captured in a study of shared clonotypes between healthy human individuals. In the study's own analysis: In the immunoSEQ data, sequences were junction-only and lacked quality scores, so filtering differed. Produced via immunoSEQ multiplex PCR; TCRdb's table is partial and in-frame only. V, J and clone size were drawn from that table, and D and trimming were deduced from the DNA. The repertoire has approximately 2.4 million clones, around 95% of them found once; the top ten carry 0.1% to 0.15%. The length of the CDR3 is 15 residues. V gave up 5 bases and J gave up 3 bases; unmatched junction bases: 9. CDR1 MNHEY and CDR2 SMNVEV come from the germline V gene (reference sequence).

The sequencing input was naive CD4+ T cells sorted from blood. Subset noted: CD45RA+ positively selected. This TCR derives from a man in his late teens or twenties in good health. The chain recombines TRBV27 with TRBJ1-1, with 7 bases aligning to TRBD1. The CDR3 DNA sequence: TGTGCCAGCAGTCCCCTAGACAGGGATGACACTGAAGCTTTCTTT. This codes for CASSPLDRDDTEAFF.